This TCR beta chain was sequenced in a study of blood T cell repertoires in COVID-19 (TCRdb year 2020). In terms of the full investigation: Collaborator samples came from the United States, Italy and Spain and covered acute and convalescent phases of COVID-19. The prospective study material was composed of cDNA or gDNA derived from T cells, B-cell-depleted T cells, or PBMCs. Subjects who had been exposed to COVID-19, were actively infected with it, or had recovered from it provided the deeply sampled blood TCRbeta repertoires that made up the dataset. A freely available public database, intended as a resource for researchers studying the immune response to SARS-CoV-2, is where the repertoires were released. The samples were drawn from two sources: the first 160 participants of the ongoing ImmuneRACE study, and approximately 1,300 subjects contributed by 6 global collaborators. Sample metadata almost always included a de-identified subject ID, COVID-19 status, age in years and sex. HLA class I and class II types, where available, came from metadata supplied by the sample provider rather than from assay-based typing. Results and caveats for the whole study, not just this receptor: The quantity of clinical and demographic metadata differed by source and by participant and was supplied without curation.

The CDR3 runs 14 amino acids, cysteine and phenylalanine included. CDR3 DNA only is kept here, 42 bases in frame from base 1. Based on the germline V gene (reference sequence), the CDR1 and CDR2 sequences are LNHDA and SQIVND. Trimming costs V 3 bases and J 4 bases, and their ends lie 12 bases apart. Concerning this clone itself: No cognate antigen has been identified for it. Base qualities are not at hand, and no much larger clone is one base apart.

Whole blood was collected in K2EDTA tubes by collaborating institutions according to the institutions' own protocols. For TCRbeta analysis, collaborators shipped samples in one of three forms: frozen whole blood, isolated PBMCs, or DNA extracted from either of those sample types. TCRbeta CDR3 regions were amplified from genomic DNA using the immunoSEQ Assay, a bias-controlled multiplex PCR. Per the source publication's procedure: Within the assay, amplification of reference gene primers was used to estimate how many nucleated cells each sample contained. To quantify the absolute abundance of each unique TCRbeta CDR3 rearrangement, sequence reads were collapsed and filtered. For each sample, productive Simpson clonality was calculated by taking the square root of Simpson's diversity index across productive rearrangements. TCRdb took over this immuneACCESS table, retaining in-frame rearrangements with V and J assigned. Such tables are incomplete; in checked studies, under half of the missing clones stem from an unresolved V gene, and the remainder is unexplained. D and trimming come from the DNA, and the V and J calls and clone size come from that table. For this sample the table gives some 260,000 clones, of which about 85% were detected only once. 3% of the sample comes from the top ten.

The TCR was taken from a man between 18 and 35 years old with active or convalescent COVID-19. The V gene is TRBV19 and the J gene is TRBJ1-2, and TRBD1 may be the D gene, going by 6 matching bases. What was sequenced was peripheral blood. Here the CDR3 is given as CASSMARGFYGYTF. Read as DNA, the sequence is TGTGCCAGTAGTATGGCCAGGGGATTCTATGGCTACACCTTC.